The 8 T cell receptor beta chains below were found in one sample sequenced in a study of OX40 agonist ivuxolimab in advanced cancers. Produced via immunoSEQ multiplex PCR; TCRdb's table is partial and in-frame only. The data contain around 61,000 clones, approximately 82% of them seen just once; the ten biggest clones take up 0.52%. This sample comprised CD4+ or CD8+ T cells sorted from blood, obtained in a trial of the OX40 agonist ivuxolimab. Receptors originate from an adult with an advanced solid tumor such as melanoma, head and neck, liver or kidney cancer.

This chain connects TRBV11-2 to TRBJ2-5; 11 bases line up with TRBD2. Germline loops: CDR1 SGHAT, CDR2 FQNNGV. After removal of 5 bases from V and 4 bases from J, the junction contained 9 bases not matched to a gene. The CDR3 contains 16 residues. This CDR3 reads CASSILSGRALETQYF. CDR3 in DNA: TGTGCCAGCAGCATCCTTAGCGGGAGGGCCTTAGAGACCCAGTACTTC. Drawing the rest from reference TRBV11-2 and TRBJ2-5, the complete variable domain is EAGVAQSPRYKIIEKRQSVAFWCNPISGHATLYWYQQILGQGPKLLIQFQNNGVVDDSQLPKDRFSAERLKGVDSTLKIQPAKLEDSAVYLCASSILSGRALETQYFGPGTRLLVL.

This chain uses TRBV6-1 with TRBJ2-7; 12 bases agree with TRBD1. Germline V lookup: CDR1 MNHNS, CDR2 SASEGT. The V and J ends lost 4 bases and 9 bases, in that order; junction bases with no gene match: 10. This CDR3 has 15 amino acids. The CDR3, as DNA: TGTGCCAGCAGTGGAACCGGGACAGGGGGCGCCGGGCAGTACTTC. Protein: CASSGTGTGGAGQYF.

The chain uses TRBV4-3 and TRBJ1-6, with 8 bases matching TRBD1. Per the germline V gene, CDR1 is LGHNA and CDR2 is YSLEER. V lost 0 bases to trimming and J lost 5 bases; unmatched junction nucleotides: 9. The CDR3 has 18 residues. CDR3 loop: CASSQDPPRTGNNSPLHF. The CDR3 nucleotides are TGCGCCAGCAGCCAAGACCCCCCTCGGACAGGGAATAATTCACCCCTCCACTTT.

The chain employs TRBV4-1 and TRBJ2-1, with 14 nucleotides matching TRBD2. CDR1 and CDR2 from the germline V gene are MGHRA and YSYEKL. V lost 2 bases and J lost 0; bases outside the gene matches: 6. The CDR3 spans 19 residues. CDR3: CASSQTGLAGASSYNEQFF. In nucleotides, the CDR3 is TGCGCCAGCAGCCAAACGGGACTAGCGGGAGCCAGCTCCTACAATGAGCAGTTCTTC.

This clone showed up just once. The chain has TRBV5-1 and TRBJ2-6; either TRBD1 or TRBD2 may supply D (5 bases each). The CDR3 is 15 residues long. Germline V gives CDR1 SGHRS, CDR2 YFSETQ. V shed 1 base and J shed 4 bases, with 9 bases lying between them. CDR3 coding DNA: TGCGCCAGCAGCTTGCGAGGGGCGGGGGCCAACGTCCTGACTTTC. Its translation: CASSLRGAGANVLTF.

This sequence joins TRBV28 and TRBJ2-7; D is undetermined. Trimming pared 1 base from V and 2 bases from J, leaving 9 bases between. Germline CDR1 and CDR2: MDHEN and SYDVKM. The CDR3 is made up of 14 amino acids. CDR3 sequence (DNA): TGTGCCAGCAGTTTATCCACTGTAACCTACGAGCAGTACTTC. Translated, it gives CASSLSTVTYEQYF.

The sample holds a few counts of this clone. The junction departs from germline at one end; a sequencing error may be responsible. This chain joins TRBV7-7 and TRBJ1-1; D is ambiguous. CDR1 and CDR2 from the germline V gene are SSHAT and FNYEAQ (reference sequence). The CDR3 is 13 residues long. CDR3: CASSRALNTEAFF. The CDR3 DNA follows: TGTGCTAGCAGCCGCGCTCTAAACACTGAAGCTTTCTTT. The whole variable domain, remainder taken from reference TRBV7-7 and TRBJ1-1, is GAGVSQSPRYKVTKRGQDVTLRCDPISSHATLYWYQQALGQGPEFLTYFNYEAQPDKSGLPSDRFSAERPEGSISTLTIQRTEQRDSAMYRCASSRALNTEAFFGQGTRLTVV.

This clone was found once. The chain carries TRBV6-1 and TRBJ2-3; perhaps D is TRBD1 or TRBD2 (5 bases each). This CDR3 is built from 14 residues. Germline CDR1 is MNHNS and CDR2 is SASEGT. V shed 6 bases and J shed 1 base, with 11 bases lying between them. CDR3 sequence reads: CASRKWGRTDTQYF. CDR3 in DNA: TGTGCCAGCAGGAAATGGGGACGCACAGATACGCAGTATTTT.